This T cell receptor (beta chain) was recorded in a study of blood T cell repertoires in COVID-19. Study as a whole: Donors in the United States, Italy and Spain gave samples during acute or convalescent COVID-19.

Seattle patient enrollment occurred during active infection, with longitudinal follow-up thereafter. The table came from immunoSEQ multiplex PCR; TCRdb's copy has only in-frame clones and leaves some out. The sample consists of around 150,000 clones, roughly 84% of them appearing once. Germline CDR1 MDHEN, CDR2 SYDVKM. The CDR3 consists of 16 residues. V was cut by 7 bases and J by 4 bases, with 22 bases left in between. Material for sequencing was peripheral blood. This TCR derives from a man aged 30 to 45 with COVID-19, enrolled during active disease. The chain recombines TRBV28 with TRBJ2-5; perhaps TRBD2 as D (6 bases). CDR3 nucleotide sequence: TGTGCCAGCACTGAGGAGGGACGCGGGACCGGAGAGACCCAGTACTTC. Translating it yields CASTEEGRGTGETQYF.